These T cell receptor beta chains were read from a single sample in a study of Ad26.COV2.S vaccination and SARS-CoV-2 variants. Clones were read by immunoSEQ multiplex PCR, and TCRdb kept only the in-frame ones, dropping some. The sample comprises approximately 360,000 clones, approximately 83% of which are singletons, and just under 7.5% rests with the top ten. The sequencing used peripheral blood, collected in a trial of Ad26.COV2.S vaccine versus placebo. These receptors were obtained from a person aged 18 to 59 who received the Ad26.COV2.S COVID-19 vaccine or a placebo. CDR3s include the opening cysteine and the closing phenylalanine or tryptophan. A D gene is named only where the DNA matches it firmly. The size entry is marked missing in some rows and otherwise reads once, few, many or a size class.

J gene	CDR3 length	clone size	D gene	V gene	CDR3 DNA	CDR3 protein
TRBJ2-3	15	-	TRBD2	TRBV5-1	TGCGCCAGCAGCGTTACTAGCGGCGGTCCAGATACGCAGTATTTT	CASSVTSGGPDTQYF
TRBJ2-7	15	once	TRBD1	TRBV11-2	TGTGCCAGCAGCTCCACCTCGGGGACAGCCTACGAGCAGTACTTC	CASSSTSGTAYEQYF
TRBJ2-3	14	-	-	TRBV19	TGTGCCAGTAGTATACAGGGGAGCACAGATACGCAGTATTTT	CASSIQGSTDTQYF
TRBJ1-3	15	-	TRBD1	TRBV6-5	TGTGCCAGCAGCACGGACAGGGGCTCGGGAAACACCATATATTTT	CASSTDRGSGNTIYF
TRBJ2-1	13	-	-	TRBV6-2/TRBV6-3	TGTGCCAGCAGTTACACAGTCCCCAATGAGCAGTTCTTC	CASSYTVPNEQFF
TRBJ2-3	15	-	-	TRBV24-1	TGTGCCACCAGTGATCTTGCGGGAACCACAGATACGCAGTATTTT	CATSDLAGTTDTQYF
TRBJ2-7	12	once	-	TRBV6-5	TGTGCCAGCAGTCCCCGGGACTACGAGCAGTACTTC	CASSPRDYEQYF
TRBJ2-4	14	-	-	TRBV5-1	TGCGCCAGCGCTGAGTCGGTAGCCAAAAACATTCAGTACTTC	CASAESVAKNIQYF
TRBJ2-7	16	-	TRBD2	TRBV10-1	TGCGCCAGCAGTCTTCCCGGGACTAGCGAACCCTACGAGCAGTACTTC	CASSLPGTSEPYEQYF
TRBJ1-5	16	-	TRBD1	TRBV6-1	TGTGCCAGCAGTGAATTGGGACAGGGCGTCAATCAGCCCCAGCATTTT	CASSELGQGVNQPQHF
TRBJ2-1	12	-	-	TRBV30	TGTGCCTGGGGTCCAATCCGGGACCTACAGTTCTTC	CAWGPIRDLQFF
TRBJ2-1	15	-	-	TRBV14	TGTGCCAGCAGCCTCCGGACTACATTTGTCGGTGAGCAGTTCTTC	CASSLRTTFVGEQFF
TRBJ2-7	15	-	-	TRBV14	TGTGCCAGCAGCCAAGTCGGAGGTTTCGGGGACGAGCAGTACTTC	CASSQVGGFGDEQYF
TRBJ1-6	15	once	-	TRBV18	TGTGCCAGCTCACGAGCAATGGACCTTAATTCACCCCTCCACTTT	CASSRAMDLNSPLHF
TRBJ2-7	14	-	-	TRBV27	TGTGCCAGCAGTCCCCTGGACCTGCACTACGAGCAGTACTTC	CASSPLDLHYEQYF
TRBJ1-1	13	-	TRBD1	TRBV7-9	TGTGCCAGCAGCCCGCACCGACAGGGGGCGACTTTCTTT	CASSPHRQGATFF
TRBJ2-5	10	-	TRBD2	TRBV2	TGTGCCAGCGGGGGGGGGACCCAGTACTTC	CASGGGTQYF
TRBJ2-2	16	-	-	TRBV19	TGTGCCAGTAATCCTAAATTACAGGGATTAGGGGGGGAGCTGTTTTTT	CASNPKLQGLGGELFF
TRBJ1-2	15	-	-	TRBV30	TGTGCCTGGAGTAGAGGGGGGAGGAGGATCTATGGCTACACCTTC	CAWSRGGRRIYGYTF
TRBJ2-7	12	many	TRBD1	TRBV13	TGTGCCAGCAGCCCGACAGGGGGTGAGCAGTACTTC	CASSPTGGEQYF
TRBJ2-1	17	-	TRBD2	TRBV7-2	TGTGCCAGCAGCTCCCGACTTAGCGGGAGCTCCTACAATGAGCAGTTCTTC	CASSSRLSGSSYNEQFF
TRBJ1-1	13	once	-	TRBV7-3	TGTGCCAGCAGCTTCGACACGCGCACTGAAGCTTTCTTT	CASSFDTRTEAFF
TRBJ1-6	16	-	TRBD1	TRBV7-2	TGTGCCAGCAGCTTAACAGGGGGCGTGTATAATTCACCCCTCCACTTT	CASSLTGGVYNSPLHF
TRBJ1-1	15	-	-	TRBV6-5	TGTGCCAGCACCCAGGCAGGGGCCGGGAACACTGAAGCTTTCTTT	CASTQAGAGNTEAFF